This T cell receptor beta chain was captured in a study of T-cell memory formation after mild COVID-19. V was cut by 4 bases and J by 0 bases, with 7 bases left in between. CDR1 and CDR2 (germline): SGHTA, FQGNSA. The CDR3 is made up of 15 amino acids. Each CDR3 protein gets one entry after TCRdb re-called the 5' RACE reads with MiXCR. The sample has 180,000 or so distinct CDR3 sequences, approximately 10% seen once. This clonotype was counted many times. Sequences were obtained from PBMCs or a T cell subset sorted from them (not recorded which). The clonotype was recovered from a man in his late teens or twenties who had mild COVID-19 (a few samples of this study predate the infection). Cell type and time point are not known. J is TRBJ2-6 and V is TRBV7-2; D not resolved. CDR3: CASSSLSSGANVLTF. The CDR3 DNA sequence: TGTGCCAGCAGCTCCCTGAGCTCTGGGGCCAACGTCCTGACTTTC.